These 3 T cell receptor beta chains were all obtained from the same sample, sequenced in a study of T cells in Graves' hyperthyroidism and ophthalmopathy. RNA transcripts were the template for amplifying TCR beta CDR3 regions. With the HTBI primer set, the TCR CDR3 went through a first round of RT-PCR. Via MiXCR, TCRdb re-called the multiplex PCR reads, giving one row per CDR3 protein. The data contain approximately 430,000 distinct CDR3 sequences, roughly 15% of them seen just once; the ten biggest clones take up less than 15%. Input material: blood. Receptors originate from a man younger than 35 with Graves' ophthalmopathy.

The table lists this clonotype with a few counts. CDR3 nucleotide sequence: TGTGCCAGCAGCCAAGATTCCCTGGCGGGGGCCTACAATGAGCAGTTCTTC. Translated: CASSQDSLAGAYNEQFF. The rearrangement joins TRBV3-1 to TRBJ2-1, with TRBD2 matching over 7 bases. CDR1 is LGHDT, CDR2 YNNKEL, per germline (reference sequence). The length of the CDR3 is 17 residues. Losses at the gene ends were 0 bases for V and 2 bases for J; bases not matched to a gene: 7.

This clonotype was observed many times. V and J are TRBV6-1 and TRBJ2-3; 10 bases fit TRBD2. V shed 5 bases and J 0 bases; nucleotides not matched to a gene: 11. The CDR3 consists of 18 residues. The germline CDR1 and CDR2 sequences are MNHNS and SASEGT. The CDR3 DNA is TGTGCCAGCAGTCAAATAGCGGGAGGAAGCTTAAGCACAGATACGCAGTATTTT. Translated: CASSQIAGGSLSTDTQYF.

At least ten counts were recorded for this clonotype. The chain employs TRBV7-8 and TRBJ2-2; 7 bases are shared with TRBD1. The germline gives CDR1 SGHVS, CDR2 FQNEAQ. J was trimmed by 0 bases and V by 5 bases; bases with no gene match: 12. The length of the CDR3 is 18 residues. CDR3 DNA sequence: TGTGCCAGCAGCAGACGGGACAGCACGTTCGCGAACACCGGGGAGCTGTTTTTT. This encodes CASSRRDSTFANTGELFF.